This entry lists 22 T cell receptor beta chains sequenced from one sample in a study of T cell responses to AZD1222 COVID-19 vaccine. Measured with immunoSEQ multiplex PCR; TCRdb has only the in-frame clones, and not every one. The sample includes over 150,000 clones, about 86% seen only once; the top ten take approximately 0.49%. The source was peripheral blood, collected on day 0 of AZD1222 vaccination. The receptor set was obtained from an adult in good health.

The CDR3 DNA is TGCAGCGCTTTGCACATGCCCCAAGAGACCCAGTACTTC. Translated, it gives CSALHMPQETQYF. This chain joins TRBV29-1 and TRBJ2-5, with D hard to call. The length of the CDR3 is 13 residues. The V gene lost 7 bases and the J gene lost 1 base, with 13 bases spanning the gap. In germline, CDR1 is SQVTM, CDR2 ANQGSEA. The variable domain in full, with the rest retrieved from reference TRBV29-1 and TRBJ2-5, is SAVISQKPSRDICQRGTSLTIQCQVDSQVTMMFWYRQQPGQSLTLIATANQGSEATYESGFVIDKFPISRPNLTFSTLTVSNMSPEDSSIYLCSALHMPQETQYFGPGTRLLVL.

V and J are TRBV30 and TRBJ2-2; a weak D match, TRBD1 (6 bases). This CDR3 comprises 12 residues. In germline, CDR1 is GTSNPN, CDR2 SVGIG (reference sequence). The V gene lost 4 bases and the J gene lost 7 bases, with 10 bases spanning the gap. The CDR3 sequence: CAWKGGGGELFF. The DNA for the CDR3 is TGTGCCTGGAAAGGGGGTGGCGGGGAGCTGTTTTTT.

The CDR3 nucleotides are TGTGCCAGCAGTCTCATACCGAACACTGAAGCTTTCTTT. Amino acids: CASSLIPNTEAFF. J is TRBJ1-1 and V is TRBV6-2 or TRBV6-3; D not resolved. The CDR3 sequence is 13 residues long. Germline V gene sequence: CDR1 MNHEY, CDR2 SVGEGT. V was trimmed by 5 bases and J by 1 base, leaving 8 bases between them.

The chain links TRBV19 to TRBJ2-5, with 9 positions matching TRBD1. Germline loops: CDR1 LNHDA, CDR2 SQIVND (reference sequence). J was trimmed by 5 bases and V by 1 base; bases with no gene match: 5. This CDR3 spans 15 amino acids. The CDR3 nucleotides are TGTGCCAGTAGTATAGTCGGACAGGGGTGGGAGACCCAGTACTTC. Translation gives CASSIVGQGWETQYF.

J is TRBJ2-7 and V is TRBV27; 12 nucleotides agree with TRBD2. This CDR3 region has 18 residues. The germline V gene has CDR1 MNHEY and CDR2 SMNVEV (reference sequence). Trimming at V came to 2 bases and at J to 0 bases, leaving 8 bases not matched to a gene. CDR3 bases: TGTGCCAGCAGTTTAGGGATGGGACTAGCGGGCCCCTCCTACGAGCAGTACTTC. This gives the protein CASSLGMGLAGPSYEQYF.

This chain links TRBV27 with TRBJ1-4; the match to TRBD1 covers 9 bases. J was trimmed by 2 bases and V by 3 bases; bases with no gene match: 7. The CDR3 runs 17 residues. Germline values: CDR1 MNHEY, CDR2 SMNVEV (reference sequence). The CDR3 is CASSFGQGSPTNEKLFF. For the CDR3, the DNA is TGTGCCAGCAGTTTTGGACAGGGGAGTCCCACTAATGAAAAACTGTTTTTT.

This chain connects TRBV12-2 to TRBJ2-3; the table gives TRBD2 as D, unverified against the DNA. TRBV12-2 is assigned pseudogene status. This CDR3 has 19 amino acids. The CDR3 loop reads CASRWKGGLAGVFTDTQYF. The CDR3 coding sequence is TGTGCAAGTCGCTGGAAGGGAGGACTAGCGGGGGTCTTCACAGATACGCAGTATTTT.

The chain couples TRBV29-1 to TRBJ2-7; D gene unclear. Germline-derived CDR1 and CDR2 are SQVTM and ANQGSEA. The CDR3 length is 15 residues. V gave up 3 bases and J gave up 1 base, with 16 bases separating them. CDR3 sequence (DNA): TGCAGCGTTGATAGGCCCGGCAGCGCATCCTACGAGCAGTACTTC. Translating it yields CSVDRPGSASYEQYF.

CDR3 in amino acids: CAIRGPANEKLFF. The CDR3 DNA is TGTGCCATCAGAGGCCCGGCTAATGAAAAACTGTTTTTT. This chain uses TRBV10-3 with TRBJ1-4; D is uncertain. CDR1 is ENHRY, CDR2 SYGVKD, per germline. V was cut by 6 bases and J by 3 bases, with 8 bases left in between. The CDR3 sequence is 13 residues long.

This chain links TRBV7-8 with TRBJ1-2, with 9 bases identical to TRBD1. The CDR3 runs 15 residues. From germline, CDR1 is SGHVS and CDR2 FQNEAQ. V shed 5 bases, J shed 7 bases, and the junction held 11 bases outside the gene matches. CDR3 sequence (DNA): TGTGCCAGCAGCCCAGACCCGGGACAGGGACGTGGCTACACCTTC. Encoded protein: CASSPDPGQGRGYTF.

V is TRBV3-1 (or the pseudogene TRBV3-2) and J is TRBJ2-2; D call uncertain. Germline V gene lookup returns CDR1 LGHDT and CDR2 YNNKEL (reference sequence). The CDR3 runs to 11 residues. V was cut by 4 bases and J by 4 bases, with 1 base left in between. CDR3 amino acids: CASSLTGELFF. The CDR3 nucleotides are TGTGCCAGCAGCCTCACCGGGGAGCTGTTTTTT.

The chain couples TRBV12-5 to TRBJ1-2; 9 bases match TRBD1. The CDR3 is 15 amino acids. CDR1 and CDR2 (germline): LGHNT, FRNRAP. After removal of 4 bases from V and 3 bases from J, the junction contained 6 bases not matched to a gene. The CDR3 nucleotides read TGTGCTAGTGGTTCGGACAGGGGCGATTACTATGGCTACACCTTC. Translation: CASGSDRGDYYGYTF.

This chain uses TRBV6-5 with TRBJ1-4; D uncertain. Trimming stripped 0 bases from V and 8 bases from J, with 7 bases between. The length of the CDR3 is 13 residues. Germline V gives CDR1 MNHEY, CDR2 SVGAGI. CDR3 DNA: TGTGCCAGCAGTTACTCGACTGAGGAAAAACTGTTTTTT. This translates into CASSYSTEEKLFF.

V gene TRBV6-5 combines with J gene TRBJ2-2, with 7 bases aligning to TRBD2. The germline V gene has CDR1 MNHEY and CDR2 SVGAGI. V was clipped by 7 bases and J by 6 bases; unmatched bases: 5. The CDR3 sequence is 13 residues long. In nucleotides, the CDR3 is TGTGCCAGCAAACTGGGGAGGGCCGGGGAGCTGTTTTTT. Amino acids: CASKLGRAGELFF.

The chain employs TRBV3-1 (or the pseudogene TRBV3-2) and TRBJ1-4, with 8 bases identical to TRBD1. CDR3 length: 15 residues. Unmatched junction bases numbered 4, after V lost 2 bases and J lost 5 bases. Germline CDR1 is LGHDT and CDR2 is YNNKEL (reference sequence). The chain's CDR3 is CASSQSAGGNEKLFF. The CDR3 DNA is TGTGCCAGCAGCCAATCCGCAGGGGGCAATGAAAAACTGTTTTTT.

The rearrangement uses TRBV5-1 and TRBJ2-5; 7 bases line up with TRBD1. The CDR3 sequence is 15 residues long. Trimming at V came to 7 bases and at J to 5 bases, leaving 14 bases not matched to a gene. Per the germline V gene, CDR1 is SGHRS and CDR2 is YFSETQ. CDR3 in DNA: TGCGCCAGCCGCGACCTAAAGGGGGCCTTGGAGACCCAGTACTTC. Translation gives CASRDLKGALETQYF.

The V and J genes are TRBV2 and TRBJ1-1, with 7 bases fitting TRBD1. This CDR3 is built from 14 residues. The trim removed 3 bases at V and 1 base at J, leaving 2 bases unmatched. CDR1 and CDR2 (germline): SNHLY, FYNNEI. CDR3 in DNA: TGTGCCAGCAGTGATACAGGGGAGAACACTGAAGCTTTCTTT. Amino acid sequence: CASSDTGENTEAFF.

J is TRBJ1-4 and V is TRBV4-1; no clear D. V was trimmed by 1 base and J by 8 bases, leaving 8 bases between them. The germline V gene encodes CDR1 MGHRA and CDR2 YSYEKL. The CDR3 has 13 residues. The CDR3 coding sequence is TGCGCCAGCAGCCAAGTGGGCGAGGAAAAACTGTTTTTT. Translated, it gives CASSQVGEEKLFF.

The chain carries TRBV3-1 (or the pseudogene TRBV3-2) and TRBJ1-3, with D perhaps TRBD1 (5 bases). V lost 0 bases and J 1 base, leaving 16 bases between the germline ends. Germline V gives CDR1 LGHDT, CDR2 YNNKEL (reference sequence). CDR3 length: 18 amino acids. CDR3 in DNA: TGTGCCAGCAGCCAAGAGGGGGGTGGGCACCATTCTGGAAACACCATATATTTT. This encodes CASSQEGGGHHSGNTIYF.

The chain joins TRBV11-2 to TRBJ2-7, with 9 bases aligning to TRBD1. Germline V lookup: CDR1 SGHAT, CDR2 FQNNGV. Trimming at V came to 5 bases and at J to 0 bases, leaving 5 bases not matched to a gene. The CDR3 sequence is 15 residues long. The CDR3 is CASSLGTGSSYEQYF. The CDR3 DNA reads as TGTGCCAGCAGCCTCGGGACAGGGAGCTCCTACGAGCAGTACTTC.

V is TRBV6-1 and J is TRBJ2-1; no clear D. The CDR3 totals 15 residues. V dropped 1 base and J dropped 8 bases, with 15 bases sitting between them. Germline V gene lookup returns CDR1 MNHNS and CDR2 SASEGT. The CDR3 sequence is CASSEGHGLGDEQFF. For the CDR3, the DNA is TGTGCCAGCAGTGAAGGACACGGTTTAGGCGATGAGCAGTTCTTC.

The V gene is TRBV30, the J gene TRBJ2-1; no clear D. Between the trimmed V and J ends, which lost 3 bases and 4 bases, there was a span of 7 bases. This CDR3 contains 12 residues. CDR1 is GTSNPN and CDR2 is SVGIG in the germline V gene (reference sequence). CDR3 sequence (DNA): TGTGCCTGGAGCTGGGTTTACAATGAGCAGTTCTTC. It translates to CAWSWVYNEQFF.